The 4 T cell receptor beta chains reported below all come from one sample, sequenced in a study of cytomegalovirus exposure and HLA in healthy donors. The study ran its PCR with 60 Vbeta and 13 Jbeta primers. Data came from immunoSEQ multiplex PCR; TCRdb stores just in-frame clones and leaves some out. This table lists over 100,000 clones. Sequencing was done on a sample of PBMCs. The receptor source for this set is a man aged 25 to 40 in good health and CMV-seronegative.

The genes are TRBV7-3 and TRBJ2-2; 10 bases are shared with TRBD1. The CDR3 is 15 amino acids. Germline loops: CDR1 SGHTA, CDR2 FQGTGA. The trim removed 5 bases at V and 5 bases at J, leaving 5 bases unmatched. The chain's CDR3 is CASSRDRGQTGELFF. The CDR3 bases are TGTGCCAGCAGCCGCGACAGGGGGCAGACCGGGGAGCTGTTTTTT. The whole variable domain, filled in from reference TRBV7-3 and TRBJ2-2, reads GAGVSQTPSNKVTEKGKYVELRCDPISGHTALYWYRQSLGQGPEFLIYFQGTGAADDSGLPNDRFFAVRPEGSVSTLKIQRTERGDSAVYLCASSRDRGQTGELFFGEGSRLTVL.

V gene TRBV30 combines with J gene TRBJ1-5; 9 bases agree with TRBD1. V lost 3 bases to trimming and J lost 5 bases; unmatched junction nucleotides: 5. CDR1 is GTSNPN, CDR2 SVGIG, per germline (reference sequence). The CDR3 sequence is 14 residues long. DNA of the CDR3: TGTGCCTGGAGGGGGACAGGGTCTTATCAGCCCCAGCATTTT. Its protein product is CAWRGTGSYQPQHF.

The V call is TRBV2, the J call TRBJ2-5, with D uncertain. CDR3 size: 12 residues. V was clipped by 8 bases and J by 7 bases, with 14 bases between them. Germline-derived CDR1 and CDR2 are SNHLY and FYNNEI. Here the CDR3 reads CASRSLGGTQYF. The CDR3 nucleotides are TGTGCCAGCCGTAGCTTAGGCGGGACCCAGTACTTC. Full variable domain (rest looked up from reference TRBV2 and TRBJ2-5): EPEVTQTPSHQVTQMGQEVILRCVPISNHLYFYWYRQILGQKVEFLVSFYNNEISEKSEIFDDQFSVERPDGSNFTLKIRSTKLEDSAMYFCASRSLGGTQYFGPGTRLLVL.

The gene calls are TRBV5-1 and TRBJ2-3, with 8 bases identical to TRBD2. The germline CDR1 and CDR2 sequences are SGHRS and YFSETQ. Trimming took 4 bases from V and 0 from J; bases not matched to a gene: 7. This CDR3 is built from 16 residues. CDR3 DNA sequence: TGCGCCAGCAGCCCACCCGGGACTAGTAGCACAGATACGCAGTATTTT. This encodes CASSPPGTSSTDTQYF. The whole variable domain, remainder taken from reference TRBV5-1 and TRBJ2-3, is KAGVTQTPRYLIKTRGQQVTLSCSPISGHRSVSWYQQTPGQGLQFLFEYFSETQRNKGNFPGRFSGRQFSNSRSEMNVSTLELGDSALYLCASSPPGTSSTDTQYFGPGTRLTVL.